Listed below are T cell receptor beta chains from one sample, sequenced in a study of monozygotic twins with cystic fibrosis. The repertoire was sequenced with immunoSEQ multiplex PCR; TCRdb's copy has only in-frame clones and lacks some. The data contain over 30,000 clones, approximately 72% of them seen just once; the ten biggest clones take up 0.7% to 1%. Sequencing used blood. These receptors were obtained from a girl aged 5-17 years with cystic fibrosis. The CDR3 runs from the conserved cysteine through the conserved F or W. The D gene is left open where the match is weak. The size of a clone is reported for some rows only, either as once, few or many, or as a class for expanded clones.

TRBV10-3	-	TRBJ1-3	15	-	TGTGCCATCAGTGCCACCACAGGCTCTGGAAACACCATATATTTT	CAISATTGSGNTIYF
TRBV30	-	TRBJ2-1	14	few	TGTGCCTGGAGTGCGTGGGGGAGAGTCAATGAGCAGTTCTTC	CAWSAWGRVNEQFF
TRBV4-3	-	TRBJ2-1	17	-	TGCGCCAGCAGCCGGCTTGCGGGACAGAATCCCCCAAATGAGCAGTTCTTC	CASSRLAGQNPPNEQFF
TRBV29-1	-	TRBJ1-1	13	-	TGCAGCGTTGAACGGCAGGTGAACACTGAAGCTTTCTTT	CSVERQVNTEAFF
TRBV9	-	TRBJ2-2	14	-	TGTGCCAGCAGCGGATTACAGGGCACCGGGGAGCTGTTTTTT	CASSGLQGTGELFF
TRBV7-9	-	TRBJ1-1	13	few	TGTGCCAGCAGGCGAGAGGGGAACACTGAAGCTTTCTTT	CASRREGNTEAFF
TRBV6-5	-	TRBJ2-3	15	once	TGTGCCAGCAGTTACCTGACTAGTAGCACAGATACGCAGTATTTT	CASSYLTSSTDTQYF
TRBV6-6	-	TRBJ1-1	15	few	TGTGCCAGCAGTTATGTGGAGGGGGTTGAACCTGAAGCTTTCTTT	CASSYVEGVEPEAFF
TRBV4-3	TRBD1	TRBJ1-1	16	-	TGCGCCAGCAGCCGACGGACAGGCGGAAGGAACACTGAAGCTTTCTTT	CASSRRTGGRNTEAFF
TRBV6-1	TRBD2	TRBJ2-5	13	few	TGTGCCAGCAGTGAAAAACTAGCGGACGTCGGGTACTTC	CASSEKLADVGYF
TRBV7-9	TRBD1	TRBJ1-1	13	-	TGTGCCAGCAGCTTAATGGACAGGGAAGGAGCTTTCTTT	CASSLMDREGAFF
TRBV7-6	-	TRBJ1-1	15	few	TGTGCCAGCAGCTTAGCCGGCGAGACCGCCACTGAAGCTTTCTTT	CASSLAGETATEAFF
TRBV7-2	-	TRBJ2-5	15	-	TGTGCCAGCAGCTTAAGTGGGAGTGGAGGAGAGACCCAGTACTTC	CASSLSGSGGETQYF
TRBV2	TRBD2	TRBJ2-1	17	-	TGTGCCAGCAGTGAGATGATGACTAGCGGGACCTACAATGAGCAGTTCTTC	CASSEMMTSGTYNEQFF
TRBV5-1	TRBD1	TRBJ1-4	14	-	TGCGCCAGCAGCGACAGGGGTCCTAATGAAAAACTGTTTTTT	CASSDRGPNEKLFF
TRBV7-2	-	TRBJ1-3	13	once	TGTGCCAGCAGCTCACAGATCATGGACACCATATATTTT	CASSSQIMDTIYF
TRBV15	-	TRBJ2-7	15	-	TGTGCCACCAGCATAACAGTCGGACGCTCCTACGAGCAGTACTTC	CATSITVGRSYEQYF
TRBV18	-	TRBJ1-2	17	-	TGTGCCAGCTCACCGACCGGGGGACCCTTGGCAAACTATGGCTACACCTTC	CASSPTGGPLANYGYTF
TRBV27	-	TRBJ2-5	14	-	TGTGCCAGCAGAGAGAGGGGGTTCGGGGAGACCCAGTACTTC	CASRERGFGETQYF
TRBV7-9	-	TRBJ2-3	15	-	TGTGCCAGCAGCCCCCGGGGCCCTAGCACAGATACGCAGTATTTT	CASSPRGPSTDTQYF
TRBV28	-	TRBJ2-7	12	few	TGTGCCAGCAGAGAAGGAGGGGGCGAGCAGTACTTC	CASREGGGEQYF
TRBV5-6	-	TRBJ1-5	16	-	TGTGCCAGCAGCTTGGTTCGGCCGGTGCCTATGCAGCCCCAGCATTTT	CASSLVRPVPMQPQHF
TRBV14	-	TRBJ1-2	16	once	TGTGCCAGCAGCACCAAGACAGCACACAGTAACTATGGCTACACCTTC	CASSTKTAHSNYGYTF
TRBV6-1	TRBD2	TRBJ2-1	18	-	TGTGCCAGCAGTGACGCAGCGGGAGGAGGTACGTCCTACAATGAGCAGTTCTTC	CASSDAAGGGTSYNEQFF
TRBV6-5	TRBD1	TRBJ1-4	16	-	TGTGCCAGCAGTTCCCTTGTAGGACAGGGAGGTGAAAAACTGTTTTTT	CASSSLVGQGGEKLFF
TRBV7-9	TRBD2	TRBJ2-1	15	-	TGTGCCAGCAGCCGGACTAGCGGGAGTAACAATGAGCAGTTCTTC	CASSRTSGSNNEQFF
TRBV28	TRBD1	TRBJ1-2	14	-	TGTGCCAGCAGTATCCAGGGGGCAAGTTATGGCTACACCTTC	CASSIQGASYGYTF
TRBV11-2	-	TRBJ2-1	13	few	TGTGCCAGCAGCTTAAGCCCCCAAGGACGGCAGTTCTTC	CASSLSPQGRQFF
TRBV14	-	TRBJ1-4	15	-	TGTGCCAGCAGCCCTTCCGGGAGAACGGATGAAAAACTGTTTTTT	CASSPSGRTDEKLFF
TRBV7-2	-	TRBJ2-1	17	-	TGTGCCAGCCGCCCTAGTGGGGCGGGGCGCTCCTACAATGAGCAGTTCTTC	CASRPSGAGRSYNEQFF
TRBV30	-	TRBJ1-4	16	once	TGTGCCTGGACCTTCTGGTCGCGGGGTGCTAATGAAAAACTGTTTTTT	CAWTFWSRGANEKLFF
TRBV5-1	-	TRBJ2-2	17	-	TGCGCCAGCAGCTGGGACGGAACGAGGTCTCGGGCCGGGGAGCTGTTTTTT	CASSWDGTRSRAGELFF
TRBV23-1	-	TRBJ2-3	14	once	TGCGCCAGCGGTGGAGGGACTAGCACAGATACGCAGTATTTT	CASGGGTSTDTQYF
TRBV4-3	-	TRBJ1-5	20	-	TGCGCCAGCAGCCAGGGCCTCTGGGGGGACGGGACCGATAGCAATCAGCCCCAGCATTTT	CASSQGLWGDGTDSNQPQHF
TRBV7-9	-	TRBJ1-1	17	-	TGTGCCAGCAGCGGCCCATCAGGGGAGTCGATGAACACTGAAGCTTTCTTT	CASSGPSGESMNTEAFF
TRBV13	-	TRBJ2-4	17	-	TGTGCCAGCAGCTTAGGTCTGGGGGGCCTGGGCAAAAACATTCAGTACTTC	CASSLGLGGLGKNIQYF
TRBV7-6	TRBD2	TRBJ2-1	17	-	TGTGCCAGCAGCCTCACGACAGGACTAGCGGCCTACAATGAGCAGTTCTTC	CASSLTTGLAAYNEQFF
TRBV14	-	TRBJ2-1	12	-	TGTGCCAGCAGCCTTCGATACAATGAGCAGTTCTTC	CASSLRYNEQFF
TRBV11-2	-	TRBJ1-4	16	-	TGTGCCAGCAGCTTAGGGCCGGGGACGGCTAATGAAAAACTGTTTTTT	CASSLGPGTANEKLFF
TRBV28	-	TRBJ1-5	15	-	TGTGCCAGCAGTTTGACAGTTGGAAGCAATCAGCCCCAGCATTTT	CASSLTVGSNQPQHF